This entry concerns a single T cell receptor beta chain. Controls were healthy donors chosen to match patients in age and sex. The CD8+ and CD4+ T cells were negatively isolated, with the TEMRA cells enriched by FACS. The sample comes from a study of CD8 T cells in Susac syndrome. Random hexamers served to reverse transcribe about 0.5 to 1 ug RNA. TCRdb reprocessed the immunoSEQ multiplex PCR reads with MiXCR, giving one entry per CDR3 protein. This sample has about 190,000 distinct CDR3 sequences; about 93% occur once, and the top ten carry around 0.1%. V was clipped by 6 bases and J by 5 bases, with 8 bases between them. From germline, CDR1 is SGHTA and CDR2 FQGNSA. The CDR3 runs 12 residues.

This clonotype originated in a human donor in good health. What was sequenced was CD4+ T cells from PBMCs. The genes are TRBV7-2 and TRBJ1-5; D gene unclear. The CDR3 loop is CASSSLDQPQHF. CDR3 in DNA: TGTGCCAGCAGTTCCTTGGATCAGCCCCAGCATTTT.